The 15 T cell receptor beta chains reported below all come from one sample, sequenced in a study of long-term antiretroviral therapy in people with HIV. Runs used v3.0 of the immunoSEQ assay and were done at survey level. Data came from immunoSEQ multiplex PCR; TCRdb stores just in-frame clones and leaves some out. The sample has about 32,000 clones; 70% to 90% are singletons. The sequenced sample was unsorted PBMCs, obtained 2.2 years after starting antiretroviral therapy. The receptors come from a young man with HIV.

The count of this clone is one. This chain connects TRBV6-5 to TRBJ1-5, with TRBD1 matching 11 bases. J gave up 6 bases and V 2 bases, and 6 bases lay outside the gene matches. The CDR3 has 16 amino acids. Germline loops: CDR1 MNHEY, CDR2 SVGAGI. The CDR3 DNA follows: TGTGCCAGCAGTTACGGTGGGACAGGGGGATCTCAGCCCCAGCATTTT. This gives the protein CASSYGGTGGSQPQHF.

The rearrangement joins TRBV14 to TRBJ1-4, with D tentatively TRBD1 (5 bases). CDR3 length: 15 amino acids. The germline V gene encodes CDR1 SGHDN and CDR2 FVKESK. Trimming took off 2 bases at V and 7 bases at J, with 14 bases between the two ends. The CDR3 DNA sequence: TGTGCCAGCAGCCAACGGGGGACTAGACGTGAAAAACTGTTTTTT. Protein product: CASSQRGTRREKLFF.

The rearrangement links TRBV30 to TRBJ2-2; D is perhaps TRBD2 (6 bases). There are 15 residues in the CDR3. Germline V lookup: CDR1 GTSNPN, CDR2 SVGIG (reference sequence). Trimming stripped 1 base from V and 7 bases from J, with 16 bases between. CDR3 nucleotide sequence: TGTGCCTGGAGTGCCGCATACCCGGGGGACGGGGAGCTGTTTTTT. Amino acids: CAWSAAYPGDGELFF.

CDR3 amino acids: CASSEQAFVEQYF. As DNA, the CDR3 is TGTGCCAGCAGTGAACAGGCTTTCGTCGAGCAGTACTTC. The gene calls are TRBV25-1 and TRBJ2-7; D call uncertain. Germline values: CDR1 MGHDK, CDR2 SYGVNS. V shed 2 bases and J shed 6 bases, with 11 bases lying between them. The CDR3 covers 13 residues.

The V gene is TRBV6-6, the J gene TRBJ2-1, with 11 bases aligning to TRBD2. The CDR3 is made up of 15 amino acids. The trim removed 6 bases at V and 4 bases at J, leaving 5 bases unmatched. The germline V gene has CDR1 MNHNY and CDR2 SVGAGI (reference sequence). The CDR3 loop is CASSPTSGSYNEQFF. The CDR3 DNA follows: TGTGCCAGCAGCCCAACTAGCGGGAGTTACAATGAGCAGTTCTTC.

As concerns this clone: Mismatch with germline at one junction end may stem from a read error. The genes are TRBV7-3 and TRBJ2-3; D is undetermined. The germline V gene encodes CDR1 SGHTA and CDR2 FQGTGA. The CDR3 length is 14 residues. CDR3 protein: CASSLTALGDTQYF. The DNA for the CDR3 is TGTGCCAGCAGCCTAACAGCCCTTGGGGATACGCAGTATTTT. The whole variable domain, remainder taken from reference TRBV7-3 and TRBJ2-3, is GAGVSQTPSNKVTEKGKYVELRCDPISGHTALYWYRQSLGQGPEFLIYFQGTGAADDSGLPNDRFFAVRPEGSVSTLKIQRTERGDSAVYLCASSLTALGDTQYFGPGTRLTVL.

This chain connects TRBV25-1 to TRBJ2-5; tentatively, D is TRBD1 or TRBD2 (6 bases each). Near its end, the DNA agrees better with TRBJ2-7, so the J call may be wrong. Germline CDR1 and CDR2: MGHDK and SYGVNS. CDR3 length: 18 residues. The CDR3 sequence is CASSELGGRPRDAHEQYF. In nucleotides, the CDR3 is TGTGCCAGCAGTGAATTGGGGGGCAGACCCAGGGATGCCCACGAGCAGTACTTC.

This clone has more than one count but fewer than ten. The V call is TRBV7-9, the J call TRBJ1-2; D possibly corresponds to TRBD1 (5 bases). V was shortened by 2 bases and J by 4 bases, with 14 bases between the two germline ends. The CDR3 loop spans 15 amino acids. CDR1 is SEHNR and CDR2 is FQNEAQ in the germline V gene (reference sequence). CDR3 coding DNA: TGTGCCAGCAGCTTATCCACCCAGGGAGGCTATGGCTACACCTTC. This codes for CASSLSTQGGYGYTF.

The DNA of the CDR3 is TGTGCCAGTAGCCTAGGACTGATCTTCAGAGGATCAGACTACGAGCAGTACTTC. Encoded protein: CASSLGLIFRGSDYEQYF. The chain uses TRBV19 and TRBJ2-7, with TRBD2 as a possible D gene (5 bases). The germline CDR1 and CDR2 sequences are LNHDA and SQIVND (reference sequence). Trimming cost V 6 bases and J 3 bases, with 27 bases left between them. The CDR3 is 18 residues long.

This clone was seen just once. J is TRBJ1-2 and V is TRBV7-9; 8 nucleotides match TRBD1. CDR1 is SEHNR and CDR2 is FQNEAQ in the germline V gene (reference sequence). The CDR3 has 16 residues. The J segment lost 4 bases and the V segment lost 4 bases, leaving 11 bases of the junction unmatched. The CDR3 loop reads CASSSTGVLGVYGYTF. The CDR3 nucleotides read TGTGCCAGCAGCTCGACAGGGGTCCTGGGGGTCTATGGCTACACCTTC.

The CDR3 loop is CASSYSIRGRTGELFF. The CDR3, as DNA: TGTGCCAGCAGTTACTCGATCCGGGGCCGCACCGGGGAGCTGTTTTTT. The chain recombines TRBV6-6 with TRBJ2-2, with D perhaps given as TRBD1 or TRBD2 (5 bases each). In germline, CDR1 is MNHNY, CDR2 SVGAGI (reference sequence). The CDR3 runs to 16 residues. V lost 0 bases, J lost 4 bases, and 12 bases lay in between.

V and J are TRBV4-3 and TRBJ1-1, with D possibly TRBD1 on 6 matching bases. V lost 3 bases, J lost 4 bases, and 15 bases lay in between. Germline V gene data show CDR1 as LGHNA and CDR2 as YSLEER. CDR3 length: 15 amino acids. The CDR3 DNA is TGCGCCAGCAGCCAGTTAGGAGAGGGGGGCACTGAAGCTTTCTTT. Protein sequence: CASSQLGEGGTEAFF.

This chain joins TRBV12-5 and TRBJ2-2; D not resolved. Germline CDR1 reads LGHNT; CDR2 reads FRNRAP. The CDR3 contains 15 residues. Trimming pared 0 bases from V and 4 bases from J, leaving 9 bases between. Here the CDR3 reads CASGLVTSSTGELFF. CDR3 bases: TGTGCTAGTGGTTTGGTAACCTCTAGCACCGGGGAGCTGTTTTTT.

V gene TRBV4-3 combines with J gene TRBJ2-7, with TRBD2 matching 11 bases. V shed 3 bases, J shed 4 bases, and the junction held 5 bases outside the gene matches. The germline V gene encodes CDR1 LGHNA and CDR2 YSLEER. The CDR3 totals 15 residues. This CDR3 reads CASSHGGLAVYEQYF. Written as DNA, the CDR3 is TGCGCCAGCAGCCACGGGGGACTAGCGGTTTACGAGCAGTACTTC.

The chain is built from TRBV4-3 and TRBJ2-2; D is possibly TRBD1 or TRBD2 (5 bases each). The germline V and J ends were trimmed by 2 bases and 0 bases, with 13 bases remaining between them. CDR1 is LGHNA, CDR2 YSLEER, per germline. The CDR3 loop spans 17 amino acids. CDR3 DNA sequence: TGCGCCAGCAGCCAAACCCCGGGACGGGCGAACACCGGGGAGCTGTTTTTT. This gives the protein CASSQTPGRANTGELFF.